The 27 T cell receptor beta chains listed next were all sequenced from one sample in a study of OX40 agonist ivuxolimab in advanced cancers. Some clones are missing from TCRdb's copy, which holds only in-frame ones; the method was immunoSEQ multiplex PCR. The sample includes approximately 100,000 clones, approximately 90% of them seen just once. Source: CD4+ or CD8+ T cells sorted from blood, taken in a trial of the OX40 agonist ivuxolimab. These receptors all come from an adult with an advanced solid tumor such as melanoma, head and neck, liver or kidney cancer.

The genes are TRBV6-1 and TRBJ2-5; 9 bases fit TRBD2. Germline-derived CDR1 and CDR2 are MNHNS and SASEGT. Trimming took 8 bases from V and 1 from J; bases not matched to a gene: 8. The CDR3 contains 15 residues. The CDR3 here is CASPRGRGGQETQYF. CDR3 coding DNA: TGTGCCAGCCCTAGGGGGCGGGGGGGCCAAGAGACCCAGTACTTC.

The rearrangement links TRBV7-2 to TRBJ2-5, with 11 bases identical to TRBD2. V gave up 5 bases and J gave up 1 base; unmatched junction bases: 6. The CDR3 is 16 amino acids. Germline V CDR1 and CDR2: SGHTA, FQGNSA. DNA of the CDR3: TGTGCCAGCAGCCCCCTAGCGGGGGGATTCCAAGAGACCCAGTACTTC. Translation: CASSPLAGGFQETQYF.

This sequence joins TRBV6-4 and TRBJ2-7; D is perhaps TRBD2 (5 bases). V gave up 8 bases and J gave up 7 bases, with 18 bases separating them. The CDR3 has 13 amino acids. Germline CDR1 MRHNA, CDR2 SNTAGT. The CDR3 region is CASSPSHGGEQYF. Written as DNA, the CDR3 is TGTGCCAGCTCACCGAGCCATGGCGGGGAGCAGTACTTC.

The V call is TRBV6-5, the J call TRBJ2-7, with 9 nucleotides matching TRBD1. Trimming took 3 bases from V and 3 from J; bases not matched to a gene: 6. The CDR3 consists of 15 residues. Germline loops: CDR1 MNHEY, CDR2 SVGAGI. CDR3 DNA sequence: TGTGCCAGCAGTTATACCGGGACAGGGAACTACGAGCAGTACTTC. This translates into CASSYTGTGNYEQYF.

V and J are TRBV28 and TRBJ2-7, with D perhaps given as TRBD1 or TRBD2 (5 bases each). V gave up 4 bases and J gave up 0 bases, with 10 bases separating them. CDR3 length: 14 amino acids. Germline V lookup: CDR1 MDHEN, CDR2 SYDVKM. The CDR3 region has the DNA TGTGCCAGCAGTTGGGACCTTCCCTCCTACGAGCAGTACTTC. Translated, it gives CASSWDLPSYEQYF.

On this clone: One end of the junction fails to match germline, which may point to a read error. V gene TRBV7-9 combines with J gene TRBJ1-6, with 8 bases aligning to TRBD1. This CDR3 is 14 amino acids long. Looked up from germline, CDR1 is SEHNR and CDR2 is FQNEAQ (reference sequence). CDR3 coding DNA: TGTGCCAGCACCCCCAGACAGGGGACATCACCTCTCCACTTT. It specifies CASTPRQGTSPLHF.

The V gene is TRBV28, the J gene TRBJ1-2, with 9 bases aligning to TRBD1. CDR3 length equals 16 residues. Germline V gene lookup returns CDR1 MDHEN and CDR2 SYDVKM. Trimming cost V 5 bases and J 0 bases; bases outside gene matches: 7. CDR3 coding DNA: TGTGCCAGCAGTCAACAGGGGGCCGGAGCTAACTATGGCTACACCTTC. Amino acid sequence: CASSQQGAGANYGYTF.

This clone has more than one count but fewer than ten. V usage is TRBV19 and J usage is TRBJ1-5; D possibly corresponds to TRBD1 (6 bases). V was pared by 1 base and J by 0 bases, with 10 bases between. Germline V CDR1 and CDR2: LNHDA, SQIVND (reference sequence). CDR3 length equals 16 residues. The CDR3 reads CASSIGGGNSNQPQHF. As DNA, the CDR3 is TGTGCCAGTAGTATAGGAGGGGGGAATAGCAATCAGCCCCAGCATTTT. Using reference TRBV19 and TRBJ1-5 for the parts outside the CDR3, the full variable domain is DGGITQSPKYLFRKEGQNVTLSCEQNLNHDAMYWYRQDPGQGLRLIYYSQIVNDFQKGDIAEGYSVSREKKESFPLTVTSAQKNPTAFYLCASSIGGGNSNQPQHFGDGTRLSIL.

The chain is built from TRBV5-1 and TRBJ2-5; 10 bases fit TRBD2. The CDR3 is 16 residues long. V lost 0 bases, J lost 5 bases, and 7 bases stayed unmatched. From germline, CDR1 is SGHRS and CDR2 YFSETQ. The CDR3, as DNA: TGCGCCAGCAGCTTGGGGTTCTCTAGCGGGGGTGAGACCCAGTACTTC. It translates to CASSLGFSSGGETQYF.

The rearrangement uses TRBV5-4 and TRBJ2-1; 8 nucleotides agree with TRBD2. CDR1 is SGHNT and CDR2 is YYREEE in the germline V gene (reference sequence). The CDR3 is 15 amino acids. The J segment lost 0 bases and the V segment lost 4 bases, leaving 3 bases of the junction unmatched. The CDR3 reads CASSERGSSYNEQFF. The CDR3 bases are TGTGCCAGCAGCGAGCGGGGGAGCTCCTACAATGAGCAGTTCTTC.

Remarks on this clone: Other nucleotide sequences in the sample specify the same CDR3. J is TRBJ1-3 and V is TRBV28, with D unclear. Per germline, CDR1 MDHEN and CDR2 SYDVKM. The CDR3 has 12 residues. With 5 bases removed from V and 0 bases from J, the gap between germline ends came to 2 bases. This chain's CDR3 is CASSASGNTIYF. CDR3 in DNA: TGTGCCAGCAGTGCCTCTGGAAACACCATATATTTT. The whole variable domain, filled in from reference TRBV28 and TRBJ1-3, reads DVKVTQSSRYLVKRTGEKVFLECVQDMDHENMFWYRQDPGLGLRLIYFSYDVKMKEKGDIPEGYSVSREKKERFSLILESASTNQTSMYLCASSASGNTIYFGEGSWLTVV.

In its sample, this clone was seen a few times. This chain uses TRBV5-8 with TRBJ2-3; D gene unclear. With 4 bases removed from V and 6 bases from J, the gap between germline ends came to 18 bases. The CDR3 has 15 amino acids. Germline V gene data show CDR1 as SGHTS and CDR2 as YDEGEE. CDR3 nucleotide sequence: TGTGCCAGCAGCCAAGGTGATTGGGTCAGGGATACGCAGTATTTT. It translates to CASSQGDWVRDTQYF.

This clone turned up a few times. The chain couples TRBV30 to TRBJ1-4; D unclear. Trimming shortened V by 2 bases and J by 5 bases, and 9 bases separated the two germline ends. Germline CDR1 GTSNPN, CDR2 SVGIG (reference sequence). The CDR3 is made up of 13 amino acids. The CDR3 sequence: CAWSSSVNEKLFF. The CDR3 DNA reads TGTGCCTGGAGTTCATCTGTGAATGAAAAACTGTTTTTT.

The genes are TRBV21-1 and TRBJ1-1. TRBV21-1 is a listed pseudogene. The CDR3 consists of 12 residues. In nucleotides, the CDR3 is TGTGCCAGCAGTCCCGCGAGGGCAAAAGCTTTCTTT. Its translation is CASSPARAKAFF.

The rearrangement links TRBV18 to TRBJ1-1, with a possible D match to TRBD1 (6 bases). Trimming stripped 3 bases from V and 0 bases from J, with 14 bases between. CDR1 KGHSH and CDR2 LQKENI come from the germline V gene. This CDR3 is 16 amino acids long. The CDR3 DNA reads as TGTGCCAGCTCACCCGTGACAGGTAGTTTGAACACTGAAGCTTTCTTT. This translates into CASSPVTGSLNTEAFF.

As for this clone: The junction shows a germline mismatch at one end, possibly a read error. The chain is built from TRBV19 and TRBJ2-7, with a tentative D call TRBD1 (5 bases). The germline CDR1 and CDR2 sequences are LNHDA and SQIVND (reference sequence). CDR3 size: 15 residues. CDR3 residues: CASSLDSLVSYEQYF. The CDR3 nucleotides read TGTGCCAGTAGTCTAGACAGCTTGGTTTCCTACGAGCAGTACTTC.

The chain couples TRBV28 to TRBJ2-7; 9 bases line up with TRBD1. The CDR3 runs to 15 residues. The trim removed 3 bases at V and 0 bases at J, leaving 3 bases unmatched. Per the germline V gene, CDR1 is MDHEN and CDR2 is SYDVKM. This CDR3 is CASSLGQGLSYEQYF. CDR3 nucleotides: TGTGCCAGCAGTTTGGGACAGGGACTCTCCTACGAGCAGTACTTC.

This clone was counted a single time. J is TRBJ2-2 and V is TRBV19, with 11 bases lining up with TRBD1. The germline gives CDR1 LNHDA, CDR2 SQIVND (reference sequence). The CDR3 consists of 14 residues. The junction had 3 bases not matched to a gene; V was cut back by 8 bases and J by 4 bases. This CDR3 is CASRGTGGTGELFF. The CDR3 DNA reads TGTGCCAGTCGGGGGACAGGGGGCACCGGGGAGCTGTTTTTT.

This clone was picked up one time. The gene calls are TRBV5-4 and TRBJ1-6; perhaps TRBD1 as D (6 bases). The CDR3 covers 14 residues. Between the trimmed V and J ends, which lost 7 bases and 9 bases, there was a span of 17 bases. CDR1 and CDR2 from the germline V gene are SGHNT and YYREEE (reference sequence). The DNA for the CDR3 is TGTGCCAGCTCGGGGGGCCACGGGAGTTCACCCCTCCACTTT. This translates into CASSGGHGSSPLHF.

The CDR3 sequence is CASSHQDRGLETQYF. The DNA for the CDR3 is TGTGCCAGCAGCCACCAGGACAGGGGGCTCGAGACCCAGTACTTC. V and J are TRBV4-2 and TRBJ2-5; TRBD1 aligns across 11 bases. The CDR3 spans 15 residues. CDR1 is LGHNA, CDR2 YNFKEQ, per germline. With V trimmed by 3 bases and J by 5 bases, 5 bases remained unmatched.

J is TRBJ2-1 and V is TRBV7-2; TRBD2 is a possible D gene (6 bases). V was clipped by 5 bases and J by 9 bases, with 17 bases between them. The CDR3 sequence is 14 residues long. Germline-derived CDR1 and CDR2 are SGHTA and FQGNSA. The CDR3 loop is CASSQGLYAGEQFF. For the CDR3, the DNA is TGTGCCAGCAGCCAGGGACTGTATGCGGGTGAGCAGTTCTTC.

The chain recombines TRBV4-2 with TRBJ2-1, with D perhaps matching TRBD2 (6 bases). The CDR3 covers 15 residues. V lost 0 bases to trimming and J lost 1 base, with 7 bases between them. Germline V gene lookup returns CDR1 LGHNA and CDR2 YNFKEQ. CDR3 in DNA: TGTGCCAGCAGCCAAGAACTAGCTTCCTACAATGAGCAGTTCTTC. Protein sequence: CASSQELASYNEQFF.

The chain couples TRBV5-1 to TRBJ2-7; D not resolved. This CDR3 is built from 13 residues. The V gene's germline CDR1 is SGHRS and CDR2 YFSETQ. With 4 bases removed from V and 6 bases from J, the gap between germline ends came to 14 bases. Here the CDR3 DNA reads TGCGCCAGCAGCGCTGACCCCGAGGCCGAGCAGTACTTC. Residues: CASSADPEAEQYF.

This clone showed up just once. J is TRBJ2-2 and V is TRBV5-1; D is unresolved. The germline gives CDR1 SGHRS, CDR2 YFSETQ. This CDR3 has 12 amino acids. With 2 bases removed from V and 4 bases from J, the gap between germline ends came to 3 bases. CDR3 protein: CASSFRTGELFF. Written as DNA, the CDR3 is TGCGCCAGCAGCTTTCGCACCGGGGAGCTGTTTTTT. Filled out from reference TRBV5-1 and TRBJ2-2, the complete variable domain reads KAGVTQTPRYLIKTRGQQVTLSCSPISGHRSVSWYQQTPGQGLQFLFEYFSETQRNKGNFPGRFSGRQFSNSRSEMNVSTLELGDSALYLCASSFRTGELFFGEGSRLTVL.

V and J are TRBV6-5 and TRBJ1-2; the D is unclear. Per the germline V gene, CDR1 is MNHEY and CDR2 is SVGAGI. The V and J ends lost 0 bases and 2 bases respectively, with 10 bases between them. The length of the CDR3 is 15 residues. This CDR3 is CASSYSLGMNYGYTF. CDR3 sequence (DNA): TGTGCCAGCAGTTACTCGTTAGGGATGAACTATGGCTACACCTTC.

The CDR3 bases are TGTGCCAGCAGTGAAATGGGGGAAACTGAAGCTTTCTTT. Protein sequence: CASSEMGETEAFF. The chain employs TRBV2 and TRBJ1-1, with a tentative D call TRBD1 (5 bases). The V gene's germline CDR1 is SNHLY and CDR2 FYNNEI. The CDR3 totals 13 residues. The germline V and J ends were trimmed by 2 bases and 5 bases, with 9 bases remaining between them.

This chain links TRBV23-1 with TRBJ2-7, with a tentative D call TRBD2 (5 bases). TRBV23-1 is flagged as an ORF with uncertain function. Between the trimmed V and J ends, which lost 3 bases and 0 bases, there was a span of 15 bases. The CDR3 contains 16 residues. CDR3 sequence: CASSHPIEGSSYEQYF. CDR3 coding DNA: TGCGCCAGCAGTCACCCAATTGAGGGTAGCTCCTACGAGCAGTACTTC.